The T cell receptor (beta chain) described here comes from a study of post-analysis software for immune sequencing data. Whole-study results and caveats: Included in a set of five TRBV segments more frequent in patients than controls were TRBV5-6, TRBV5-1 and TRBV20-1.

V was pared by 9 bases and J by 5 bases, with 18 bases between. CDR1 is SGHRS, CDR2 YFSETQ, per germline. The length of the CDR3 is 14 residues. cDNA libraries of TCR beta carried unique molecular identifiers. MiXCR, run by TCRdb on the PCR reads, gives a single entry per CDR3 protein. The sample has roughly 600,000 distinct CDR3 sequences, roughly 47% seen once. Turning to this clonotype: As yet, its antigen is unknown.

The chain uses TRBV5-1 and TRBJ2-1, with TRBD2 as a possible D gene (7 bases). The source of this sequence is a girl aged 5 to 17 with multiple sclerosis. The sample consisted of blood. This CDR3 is CANREGGNNNEQFF. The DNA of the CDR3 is TGCGCCAACAGGGAGGGGGGGAATAACAATGAGCAGTTCTTC.